The 32 T cell receptor beta chains presented below share a single source sample, sequenced in a study of T-cell memory formation after mild COVID-19. MiXCR, run by TCRdb on the 5' RACE reads, gives a single entry per CDR3 protein. The sample yields about 430,000 distinct CDR3 sequences, approximately 24% seen once. The material sequenced was PBMCs or a T cell subset sorted from them (not recorded which). The receptors stem from an adult woman who had mild COVID-19 (a few samples of this study predate the infection). Cell type and time point are not known.

The DNA for the CDR3 is TGTGCCAGCAGTTTGAGGGGGCCCGCCTACGAGCAGTACTTC. The encoded protein is CASSLRGPAYEQYF. The chain is built from TRBV12-3 or TRBV12-4 and TRBJ2-7, with TRBD1 identical over 7 bases. The CDR3 totals 14 residues. V gave up 3 bases and J gave up 2 bases; unmatched junction bases: 4.

This clonotype was seen a handful of times. The chain links TRBV20-1 to TRBJ2-7; TRBD1 or TRBD2 may be the D gene (5 bases each). V dropped 0 bases and J dropped 4 bases, with 13 bases sitting between them. Looked up from germline, CDR1 is DFQATT and CDR2 is SNEGSKA (reference sequence). The CDR3 totals 14 residues. DNA of the CDR3: TGCAGTGCTAGAGATCGGGGACGGATATACGAGCAGTACTTC. The encoded protein is CSARDRGRIYEQYF.

The chain is built from TRBV5-1 and TRBJ2-1, with D perhaps TRBD2 (6 bases). The CDR3 runs to 15 residues. V lost 0 bases and J lost 4, with 11 bases in between. In germline, CDR1 is SGHRS, CDR2 YFSETQ. The CDR3 here is CASSLEGTGYNEQFF. In DNA, the CDR3 is TGCGCCAGCAGCTTGGAAGGGACTGGGTACAATGAGCAGTTCTTC.

This clonotype was found a few times. V is TRBV29-1 and J is TRBJ2-2, with 9 positions matching TRBD2. Germline CDR1 is SQVTM and CDR2 is ANQGSEA. CDR3 length: 14 amino acids. Trimming cost V 1 base and J 6 bases; bases outside gene matches: 3. The CDR3 loop reads CSVEVPSGAGELFF. The DNA for the CDR3 is TGCAGCGTTGAAGTCCCTAGCGGGGCCGGGGAGCTGTTTTTT.

The chain joins TRBV5-6 to TRBJ2-7; tentative D call: TRBD1 (6 bases). The CDR3 runs 13 residues. V was cut by 4 bases and J by 3 bases, with 11 bases left in between. CDR1 SGHDT and CDR2 YYEEEE come from the germline V gene. CDR3 DNA: TGTGCCAGCAGCCCGGGACATTTCTACGAGCAGTACTTC. Translation gives CASSPGHFYEQYF.

V and J are TRBV4-2 and TRBJ2-7, with D possibly TRBD1 on 6 matching bases. The CDR3 covers 13 residues. The germline gives CDR1 LGHNA, CDR2 YNFKEQ. Trimming took off 7 bases at V and 3 bases at J, with 13 bases between the two ends. CDR3: CASNEGRGYEQYF. In nucleotides, the CDR3 is TGTGCCAGCAACGAGGGCAGGGGCTACGAGCAGTACTTC.

CDR3 in amino acids: CASTGTAGPGELFF. The CDR3 coding sequence is TGTGCCAGCACCGGGACAGCCGGACCCGGGGAGCTGTTTTTT. V and J are TRBV9 and TRBJ2-2; 7 bases map to TRBD1. V shed 6 bases and J 6 bases; nucleotides not matched to a gene: 8. CDR3 length: 14 residues. Per the germline V gene, CDR1 is SGDLS and CDR2 is YYNGEE.

This clonotype was seen only a few times. V is TRBV6-1 and J is TRBJ1-5; tentatively, D is TRBD1 (6 bases). This CDR3 comprises 11 residues. V shed 6 bases and J shed 11 bases, with 11 bases lying between them. Germline V gene lookup returns CDR1 MNHNS and CDR2 SASEGT. The DNA for the CDR3 is TGTGCCAGCAGACGGGACATGGCCCAGCATTTT. It yields the protein CASRRDMAQHF.

The J gene is TRBJ1-3, the V gene TRBV12-3 or TRBV12-4; D gene uncertain. V was clipped by 7 bases and J by 0 bases, with 10 bases between them. CDR3 size: 14 residues. This CDR3 reads CASILHISGNTIYF. The CDR3 nucleotides are TGTGCCAGCATTTTGCATATCTCTGGAAACACCATATATTTT.

This clonotype was detected only a few times. The chain combines TRBV12-3 or TRBV12-4 with TRBJ1-1; D remains unclear. The CDR3 has 15 residues. The V gene lost 6 bases and the J gene lost 3 bases, with 17 bases spanning the gap. CDR3 loop: CASSTSSPADTEAFF. The CDR3 DNA is TGTGCCAGCAGCACTTCATCCCCGGCGGACACTGAAGCTTTCTTT.

The chain couples TRBV24-1 to TRBJ1-5; D perhaps matches TRBD1 (5 bases). There are 12 residues in the CDR3. V lost 7 bases to trimming and J lost 4 bases, with 7 bases between them. Germline V CDR1 and CDR2: KGHDR, SFDVKD. CDR3 coding DNA: TGTGCCACCAGCCAGGGAAATCAGCCCCAGCATTTT. It encodes CATSQGNQPQHF.

This clonotype has a handful of counts. This chain joins TRBV2 and TRBJ2-7; 9 bases are shared with TRBD2. The junction had 3 bases not matched to a gene; V was cut back by 6 bases and J by 0 bases. CDR1 SNHLY and CDR2 FYNNEI come from the germline V gene. The CDR3 spans 14 residues. The CDR3 DNA reads TGTGCCAGCAGGGTTAGCGGGGGCTCCTACGAGCAGTACTTC. Amino acid sequence: CASRVSGGSYEQYF. Supplemented by reference TRBV2 and TRBJ2-7, the full variable domain reads EPEVTQTPSHQVTQMGQEVILRCVPISNHLYFYWYRQILGQKVEFLVSFYNNEISEKSEIFDDQFSVERPDGSNFTLKIRSTKLEDSAMYFCASRVSGGSYEQYFGPGTRLTVT.

This clonotype was recorded a few times. The chain combines TRBV12-3 or TRBV12-4 with TRBJ1-5, with D tentatively TRBD1 (5 bases). The CDR3 runs to 18 residues. Trimming pared 4 bases from V and 1 base from J, leaving 20 bases between. The CDR3 reads CASSSLRDRDLSNQPQHF. The DNA for the CDR3 is TGTGCCAGCAGTTCCCTCCGGGACCGAGACCTAAGCAATCAGCCCCAGCATTTT.

This clonotype has more than one count but fewer than ten. The V gene is TRBV29-1, the J gene TRBJ2-5; D ambiguous. The CDR3 contains 13 residues. From germline, CDR1 is SQVTM and CDR2 ANQGSEA. Trimming pared 8 bases from V and 4 bases from J, leaving 17 bases between. The CDR3, as DNA: TGCAGCATAAAGACGAACCTTGGAGAGACCCAGTACTTC. This codes for CSIKTNLGETQYF.

The CDR3 DNA reads TGTGCCAGCAGTTACTCGGACAGGGGGCGAGGAAACATTCAGTACTTC. It is translated as CASSYSDRGRGNIQYF. The rearrangement links TRBV6-5 to TRBJ2-4, with 11 positions matching TRBD1. J gave up 6 bases and V 0 bases, and 4 bases lay outside the gene matches. The germline V gene encodes CDR1 MNHEY and CDR2 SVGAGI. This CDR3 is 16 amino acids long.

V gene TRBV24-1 combines with J gene TRBJ2-5; 7 nucleotides line up with TRBD2. Trimming at V came to 4 bases and at J to 4 bases, leaving 14 bases not matched to a gene. Germline CDR1 is KGHDR and CDR2 is SFDVKD. CDR3 length: 17 amino acids. The CDR3 reads CATSDPLLSPGGETQYF. CDR3 DNA: TGTGCCACCAGTGACCCCCTTCTTTCGCCGGGAGGAGAGACCCAGTACTTC.

The chain couples TRBV5-1 to TRBJ2-1, with TRBD2 matching 7 bases. V shed 6 bases, J shed 9 bases, and the junction held 18 bases outside the gene matches. CDR3 length: 16 residues. CDR1 SGHRS and CDR2 YFSETQ come from the germline V gene. CDR3 region: CASTFVAGPPGGEQFF. As DNA, the CDR3 is TGCGCCAGCACTTTTGTGGCGGGGCCCCCGGGGGGTGAGCAGTTCTTC.

V gene TRBV18 combines with J gene TRBJ1-1; possible D gene TRBD1, 6 bases. Germline V gene sequence: CDR1 KGHSH, CDR2 LQKENI. V was pared by 2 bases and J by 6 bases, with 13 bases between. This CDR3 has 14 residues. The CDR3 sequence: CASSPRGTWAEAFF. Here the CDR3 DNA reads TGTGCCAGCTCACCAAGGGGGACTTGGGCTGAAGCTTTCTTT.

This chain connects TRBV19 to TRBJ1-4; D uncertain. V lost 6 bases and J 8 bases, leaving 10 bases between the germline ends. The CDR3 totals 12 residues. Per germline, CDR1 LNHDA and CDR2 SQIVND (reference sequence). CDR3 sequence reads: CASRSREEKLFF. CDR3 nucleotide sequence: TGTGCCAGTAGAAGCCGGGAAGAAAAACTGTTTTTT.

This clonotype was picked up a small number of times. The genes are TRBV18 and TRBJ2-3; D is ambiguous. V lost 1 base to trimming and J lost 6 bases, with 17 bases between them. The germline V gene has CDR1 KGHSH and CDR2 LQKENI. The CDR3 covers 16 residues. The CDR3 nucleotides read TGTGCCAGCTCACCACATGGGCCCTCTTTGTCTGATACGCAGTATTTT. Encoded protein: CASSPHGPSLSDTQYF.

This clonotype has more than one count but fewer than ten. The chain links TRBV6-2 or TRBV6-3 to TRBJ2-1; D possibly corresponds to TRBD1 (6 bases). Trimming removed 6 bases from V and 4 bases from J, with 16 bases in between. The germline CDR1 and CDR2 sequences are MNHEY and SVGEGT. The CDR3 is 15 residues long. CDR3 amino acids: CASSPDGQTYNEQFF. Written as DNA, the CDR3 is TGTGCCAGCAGCCCTGATGGACAGACGTACAATGAGCAGTTCTTC.

This clonotype has more than one count but fewer than ten. This rearrangement joins TRBV5-1 to TRBJ2-7; TRBD2 might be the D (5 bases). There are 15 residues in the CDR3. The germline V and J ends were trimmed by 0 bases and 2 bases, with 12 bases remaining between them. The germline gives CDR1 SGHRS, CDR2 YFSETQ. In nucleotides, the CDR3 is TGCGCCAGCAGCTTGGAAGGACTCAGCACCTACGAGCAGTACTTC. Translating it yields CASSLEGLSTYEQYF. The variable domain in full, completed from reference TRBV5-1 and TRBJ2-7, reads KAGVTQTPRYLIKTRGQQVTLSCSPISGHRSVSWYQQTPGQGLQFLFEYFSETQRNKGNFPGRFSGRQFSNSRSEMNVSTLELGDSALYLCASSLEGLSTYEQYFGPGTRLTVT.

This sequence joins TRBV20-1 and TRBJ2-3; D uncertain. The CDR3 loop spans 14 amino acids. The V and J ends lost 3 bases and 0 bases respectively, with 10 bases between them. The V gene's germline CDR1 is DFQATT and CDR2 SNEGSKA (reference sequence). The CDR3 bases are TGCAGTGCTAGGAACACCCTGAGCACAGATACGCAGTATTTT. Translated: CSARNTLSTDTQYF.

The chain is built from TRBV7-9 and TRBJ2-1; a weak D match, TRBD2 (5 bases). Germline-derived CDR1 and CDR2 are SEHNR and FQNEAQ (reference sequence). V dropped 2 bases and J dropped 3 bases, with 14 bases sitting between them. CDR3 length: 16 residues. Here the CDR3 DNA reads TGTGCCAGCAGCTTAAGCGGACTTTACCGCTACAATGAGCAGTTCTTC. This translates into CASSLSGLYRYNEQFF.

The V and J genes are TRBV9 and TRBJ2-7, with a tentative D call TRBD1 (6 bases). Germline-derived CDR1 and CDR2 are SGDLS and YYNGEE. The CDR3 runs to 14 residues. Trimming shortened V by 3 bases and J by 0 bases, and 10 bases separated the two germline ends. This CDR3 is CASSGRQDSYEQYF. CDR3 sequence (DNA): TGTGCCAGCAGCGGGCGACAGGACTCCTACGAGCAGTACTTC.

This clonotype was counted only a few times. The chain carries TRBV12-5 and TRBJ1-2; 8 nucleotides align to TRBD1. Germline CDR1 is LGHNT and CDR2 is FRNRAP. This CDR3 has 18 residues. V trimming: 5 bases; J trimming: 0 bases; junction bases outside the gene matches: 14. Here the CDR3 DNA reads TGTGCTAGTGGTCCGCATAGGGGACAGGTCAAATCTAACTATGGCTACACCTTC. It translates to CASGPHRGQVKSNYGYTF.

This clonotype was counted a single time. This chain links TRBV4-1 with TRBJ2-3; 11 bases map to TRBD2. Looked up from germline, CDR1 is MGHRA and CDR2 is YSYEKL. V shed 4 bases, J shed 4 bases, and the junction held 16 bases outside the gene matches. The CDR3 sequence is 19 residues long. CDR3 amino acids: CASSPDLTSGAAKADTQYF. CDR3 bases: TGCGCCAGCAGCCCCGATTTGACTAGCGGGGCAGCCAAAGCAGATACGCAGTATTTT.

The chain carries TRBV18 and TRBJ1-5; TRBD1 agrees at 8 bases. V was pared by 3 bases and J by 4 bases, with 2 bases of the junction left unmatched. This CDR3 has 14 amino acids. Per the germline V gene, CDR1 is KGHSH and CDR2 is LQKENI. The chain's CDR3 is CASSPTGANQPQHF. The CDR3 DNA sequence: TGTGCCAGCTCACCGACAGGGGCTAATCAGCCCCAGCATTTT.

V usage is TRBV6-2 or TRBV6-3 and J usage is TRBJ2-7; TRBD2 aligns across 7 bases. V trimming: 7 bases; J trimming: 3 bases; junction bases outside the gene matches: 9. The germline V gene has CDR1 MNHEY and CDR2 SVGEGT. This CDR3 has 14 amino acids. CDR3 coding DNA: TGTGCCAGCACTCGAGCGGGGAACCTCTACGAGCAGTACTTC. It translates to CASTRAGNLYEQYF.

This clonotype was found a few times. The rearrangement uses TRBV5-1 and TRBJ1-2, with a possible D match to TRBD1 (6 bases). V lost 0 bases to trimming and J lost 8 bases, with 17 bases between them. Germline CDR1 and CDR2: SGHRS and YFSETQ. The CDR3 loop spans 15 amino acids. Here the CDR3 DNA reads TGCGCCAGCAGCTTGGCCGGGCAGGGGAAAGAAGGCTACACCTTC. This encodes CASSLAGQGKEGYTF.

This chain connects TRBV7-9 to TRBJ2-5; D gene uncertain. Germline loops: CDR1 SEHNR, CDR2 FQNEAQ (reference sequence). Trimming removed 5 bases at V and 4 bases at J, with 11 bases between. The CDR3 totals 13 residues. The CDR3 nucleotides are TGTGCCAGCAGCGGAAGGGTCCCAGAGACCCAGTACTTC. Protein sequence: CASSGRVPETQYF.

There are a few counts of this clonotype. V usage is TRBV27 and J usage is TRBJ1-5, with D possibly matching TRBD1 (5 bases). Germline-derived CDR1 and CDR2 are MNHEY and SMNVEV (reference sequence). This CDR3 region has 13 residues. V dropped 5 bases and J dropped 4 bases, with 9 bases sitting between them. CDR3 DNA: TGTGCCAGCAGTCTAAACAGGAATCAGCCCCAGCATTTT. It translates to CASSLNRNQPQHF.